These 3 T cell receptor beta chains came from one sample sequenced in a study of Graves' ophthalmopathy and Graves' hyperthyroidism. Transcripts of RNA were the source for amplifying TCR beta CDR3 regions. Second-round multiplex PCR came after a first-round RT-PCR that employed HTBI primers. TCRdb itself ran the multiplex PCR reads through MiXCR, one entry per CDR3 protein. Of more than 300,000 distinct CDR3 sequences listed, just over 15% are singletons. The sequenced sample was peripheral blood. Every receptor here comes from a woman aged 18-35 years with stable Graves' hyperthyroidism.

The rearrangement joins TRBV6-1 to TRBJ2-2; the D gene is possibly TRBD2 (5 bases). The CDR3 spans 15 residues. V was pared by 7 bases and J by 4 bases, with 16 bases between. Germline V lookup: CDR1 MNHNS, CDR2 SASEGT. The CDR3 DNA reads TGTGCCAGCAATCTCGGGGTTCTGAGCACCGGGGAGCTGTTTTTT. Translating it yields CASNLGVLSTGELFF.

This clonotype showed up just a few times. The CDR3, as DNA: TGTGCCAGCAGCGTAGAGGGGGCAGGATTCTCCTACGAGCAGTACTTC. As protein: CASSVEGAGFSYEQYF. The chain recombines TRBV9 with TRBJ2-7; TRBD1 agrees at 7 bases. This CDR3 comprises 16 residues. Losses at the gene ends were 0 bases for V and 0 bases for J; bases not matched to a gene: 6. From germline, CDR1 is SGDLS and CDR2 YYNGEE. The full variable domain, in which reference TRBV9 and TRBJ2-7 provide the parts outside the CDR3, is DSGVTQTPKHLITATGQRVTLRCSPRSGDLSVYWYQQSLDQGLQFLIQYYNGEERAKGNILERFSAQQFPDLHSELNLSSLELGDSALYFCASSVEGAGFSYEQYFGPGTRLTVT.

This clonotype was counted at least ten times. This chain joins TRBV20-1 and TRBJ2-4, with D unclear. Trimming stripped 5 bases from V and 7 bases from J, with 15 bases between. CDR3 length equals 13 residues. Germline V gene lookup returns CDR1 DFQATT and CDR2 SNEGSKA (reference sequence). CDR3 amino acids: CSARWLGSNIQYF. CDR3 DNA: TGCAGTGCTCGTTGGTTAGGTTCGAACATTCAGTACTTC.